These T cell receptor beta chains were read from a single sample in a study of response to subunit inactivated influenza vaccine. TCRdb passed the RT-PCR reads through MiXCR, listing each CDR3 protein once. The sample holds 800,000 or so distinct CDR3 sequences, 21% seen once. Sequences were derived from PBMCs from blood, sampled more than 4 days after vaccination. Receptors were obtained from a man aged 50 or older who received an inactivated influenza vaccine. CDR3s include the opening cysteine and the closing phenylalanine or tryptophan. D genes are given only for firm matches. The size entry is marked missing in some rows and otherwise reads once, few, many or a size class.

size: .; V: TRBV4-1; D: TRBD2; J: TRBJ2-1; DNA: TGCGCCAGCAGCCAAGGACCTTATGGGATAGCGGGGCACAATGAGCAGTTCTTC; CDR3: CASSQGPYGIAGHNEQFF
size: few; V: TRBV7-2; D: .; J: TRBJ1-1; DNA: TGTGCCAGCAGCTTGAGCCACCGTAAGAACACTGAAGCTTTCTTT; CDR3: CASSLSHRKNTEAFF
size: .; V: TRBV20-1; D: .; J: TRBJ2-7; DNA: TGCAGTGCTCGAGGACCCTCACCCTCCTACGAGCAGTACTTC; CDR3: CSARGPSPSYEQYF
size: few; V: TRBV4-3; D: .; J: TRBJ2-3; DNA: TGCGCCAGCAGCCAAGAGAGGTTCGCGACAGATACGCAGTATTTT; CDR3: CASSQERFATDTQYF
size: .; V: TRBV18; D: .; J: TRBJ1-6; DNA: TGTGCCAGCTCACCATATGGGATGATTAATTCACCCCTCCACTTT; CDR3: CASSPYGMINSPLHF
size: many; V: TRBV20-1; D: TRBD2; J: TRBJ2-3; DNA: TGCAGTGCTGCTACTAGCGGGAGGGGAGATACGCAGTATTTT; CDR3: CSAATSGRGDTQYF
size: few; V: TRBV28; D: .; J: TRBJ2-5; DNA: TGTGCCAGCATAGGTCCAGCGGGGACACGGTACCAAGAGACCCAGTACTTC; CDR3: CASIGPAGTRYQETQYF
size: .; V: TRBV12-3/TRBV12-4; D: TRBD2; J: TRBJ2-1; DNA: TGTGCCAGCAGCCGAACGGGACTAGCGGGAACTGAGCAGTTCTTC; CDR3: CASSRTGLAGTEQFF
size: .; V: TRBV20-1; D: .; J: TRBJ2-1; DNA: TGCAGTGCCCGAGCGGGCAATGAGCAGTTCTTC; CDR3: CSARAGNEQFF
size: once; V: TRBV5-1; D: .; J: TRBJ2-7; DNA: TGCGCCAGCAGCCACGCTGGGGGGTACGAGCAGTACTTC; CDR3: CASSHAGGYEQYF
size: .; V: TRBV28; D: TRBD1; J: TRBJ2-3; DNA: TGTGCCGGGAACCGGGACAGGGAGGTGGATACGCAGTATTTT; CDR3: CAGNRDREVDTQYF
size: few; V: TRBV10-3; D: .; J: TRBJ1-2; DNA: TGTGCCAGCTCACCGGAGGTCTATGGCTACACCTTC; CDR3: CASSPEVYGYTF
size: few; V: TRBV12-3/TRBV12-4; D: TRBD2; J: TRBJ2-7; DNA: TGTGCCAGCAGTTTAGAGGGACTAGCGGGGAAGCAGTACTTC; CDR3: CASSLEGLAGKQYF
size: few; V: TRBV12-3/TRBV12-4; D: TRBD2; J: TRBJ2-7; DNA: TGTGCCAGCAGAGTTTCCCCCGGACTAGCCTACGAGCAGTACTTC; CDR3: CASRVSPGLAYEQYF
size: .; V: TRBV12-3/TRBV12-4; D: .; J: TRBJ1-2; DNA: TGTGCCAGCAGTTTAACTTTGAGAAACCTCAACTATGGCTACACCTTC; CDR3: CASSLTLRNLNYGYTF
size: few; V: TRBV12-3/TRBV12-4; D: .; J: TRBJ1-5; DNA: TGTGCCAGCAGTTACGGGAACAATCAGCCCCAGCATTTT; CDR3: CASSYGNNQPQHF
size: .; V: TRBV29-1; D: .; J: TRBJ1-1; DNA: TGCAGCGTAAAGAGGCTGGGGACTGAAGCTTTCTTT; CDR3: CSVKRLGTEAFF
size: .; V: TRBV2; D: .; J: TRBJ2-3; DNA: TGTGCCAGCAGTCTCTATCCCGGGACGATAGGAGATACGCAGTATTTT; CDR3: CASSLYPGTIGDTQYF
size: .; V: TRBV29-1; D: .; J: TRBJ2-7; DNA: TGCAGCGGGCGGACAGCAAGCTCCTACGAGCAGTACTTC; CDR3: CSGRTASSYEQYF
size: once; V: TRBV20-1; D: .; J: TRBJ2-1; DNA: TGCAGTGCTAGAGATTTACGGGTAACCTACAATGAGCAGTTCTTC; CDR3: CSARDLRVTYNEQFF
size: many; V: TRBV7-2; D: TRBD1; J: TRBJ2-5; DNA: TGTGCCAGCAGCTTAGTACCTAACAGGGGAGAGACCCAGTACTTC; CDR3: CASSLVPNRGETQYF
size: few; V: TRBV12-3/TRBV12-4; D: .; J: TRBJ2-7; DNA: TGTGCCAGCACTATAGACAGCCGGGGCGAGCAGTACTTC; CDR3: CASTIDSRGEQYF